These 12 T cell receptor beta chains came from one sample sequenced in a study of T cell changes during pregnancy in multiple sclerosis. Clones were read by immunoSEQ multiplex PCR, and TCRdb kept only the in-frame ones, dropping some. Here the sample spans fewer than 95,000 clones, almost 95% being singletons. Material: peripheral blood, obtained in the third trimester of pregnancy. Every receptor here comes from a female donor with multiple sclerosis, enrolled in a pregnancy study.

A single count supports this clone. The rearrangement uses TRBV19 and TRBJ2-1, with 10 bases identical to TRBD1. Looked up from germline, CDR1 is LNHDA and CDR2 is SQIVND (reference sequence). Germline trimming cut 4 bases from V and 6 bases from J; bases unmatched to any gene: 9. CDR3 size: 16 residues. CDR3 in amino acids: CASSTGTGVFSNEQFF. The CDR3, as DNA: TGTGCCAGTAGTACCGGGACAGGGGTTTTCTCCAATGAGCAGTTCTTC.

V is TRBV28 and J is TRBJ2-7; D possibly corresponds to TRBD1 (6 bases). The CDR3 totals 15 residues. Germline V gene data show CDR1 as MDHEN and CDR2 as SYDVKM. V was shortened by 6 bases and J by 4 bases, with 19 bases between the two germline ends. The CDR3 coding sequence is TGTGCCAGCAGCCTCCTTGGACAGAGTAAATACGAGCAGTACTTC. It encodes CASSLLGQSKYEQYF.

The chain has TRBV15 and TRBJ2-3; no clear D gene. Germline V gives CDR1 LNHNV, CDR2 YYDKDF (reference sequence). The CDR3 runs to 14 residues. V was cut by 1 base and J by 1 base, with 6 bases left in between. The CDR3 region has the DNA TGTGCCACCAGCAGAGGCGGTGGCACAGATACGCAGTATTTT. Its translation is CATSRGGGTDTQYF.

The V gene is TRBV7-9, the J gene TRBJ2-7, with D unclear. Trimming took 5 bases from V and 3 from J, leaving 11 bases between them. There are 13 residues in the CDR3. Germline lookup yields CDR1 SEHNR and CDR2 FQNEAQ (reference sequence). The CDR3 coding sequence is TGTGCCAGCAGCCTAGGCGGATACTACGAGCAGTACTTC. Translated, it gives CASSLGGYYEQYF.

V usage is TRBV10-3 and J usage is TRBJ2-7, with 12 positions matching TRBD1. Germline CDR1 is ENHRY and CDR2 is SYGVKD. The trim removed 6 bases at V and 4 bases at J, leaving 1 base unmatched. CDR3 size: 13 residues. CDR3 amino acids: CAIRGQGAYEQYF. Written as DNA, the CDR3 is TGTGCCATCAGGGGACAGGGGGCGTACGAGCAGTACTTC.

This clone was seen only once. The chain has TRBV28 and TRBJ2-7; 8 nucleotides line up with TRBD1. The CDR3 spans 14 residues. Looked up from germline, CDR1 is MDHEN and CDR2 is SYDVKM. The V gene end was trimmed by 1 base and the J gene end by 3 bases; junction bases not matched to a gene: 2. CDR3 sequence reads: CASSLSGTGYEQYF. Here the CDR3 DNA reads TGTGCCAGCAGTTTATCTGGGACAGGCTACGAGCAGTACTTC.

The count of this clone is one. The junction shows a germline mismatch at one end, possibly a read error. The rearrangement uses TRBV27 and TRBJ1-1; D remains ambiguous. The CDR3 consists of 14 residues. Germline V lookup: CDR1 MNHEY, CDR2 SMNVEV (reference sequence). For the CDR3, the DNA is TGTGCCAGCAGTTTATCCCCGAGGGCGAATAATCCCATATTT. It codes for CASSLSPRANNPIF.

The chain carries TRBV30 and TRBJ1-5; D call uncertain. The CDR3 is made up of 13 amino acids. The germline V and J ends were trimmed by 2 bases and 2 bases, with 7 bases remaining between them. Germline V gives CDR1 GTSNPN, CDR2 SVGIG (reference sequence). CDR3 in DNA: TGTGCCTGGAGTCCCTCGGGCAATCAGCCCCAGCATTTT. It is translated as CAWSPSGNQPQHF.

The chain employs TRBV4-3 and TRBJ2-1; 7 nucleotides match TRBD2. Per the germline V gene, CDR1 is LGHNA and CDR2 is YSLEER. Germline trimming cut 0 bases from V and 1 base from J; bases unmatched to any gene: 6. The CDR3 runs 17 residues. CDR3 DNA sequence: TGCGCCAGCAGCCAAGATTCCGCGGGAGCATCCTACAATGAGCAGTTCTTC. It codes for CASSQDSAGASYNEQFF.

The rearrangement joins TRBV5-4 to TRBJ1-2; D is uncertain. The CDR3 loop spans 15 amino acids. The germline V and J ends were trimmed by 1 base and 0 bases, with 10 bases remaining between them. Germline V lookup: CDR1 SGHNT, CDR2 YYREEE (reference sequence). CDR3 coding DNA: TGTGCCAGCAGCTTGTTAAGACTTACTAACTATGGCTACACCTTC. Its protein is CASSLLRLTNYGYTF.

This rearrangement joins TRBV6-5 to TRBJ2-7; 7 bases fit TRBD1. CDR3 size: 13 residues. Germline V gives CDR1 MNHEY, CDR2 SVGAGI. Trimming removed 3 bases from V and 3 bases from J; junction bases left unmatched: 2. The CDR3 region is CASSYAGGYEQYF. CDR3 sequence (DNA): TGTGCCAGCAGTTATGCAGGGGGCTACGAGCAGTACTTC.

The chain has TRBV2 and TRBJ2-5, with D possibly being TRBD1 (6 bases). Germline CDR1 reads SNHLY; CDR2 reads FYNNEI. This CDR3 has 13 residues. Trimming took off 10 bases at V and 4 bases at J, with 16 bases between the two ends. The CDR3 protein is CATPPRGGETQYF. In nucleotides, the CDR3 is TGTGCCACCCCTCCGAGAGGGGGAGAGACCCAGTACTTC.